Below are 17 T cell receptor beta chains sequenced from a single sample in a study of T cell responses to AZD1222 COVID-19 vaccine. Sequencing was performed with immunoSEQ multiplex PCR; in TCRdb, only in-frame clones are kept and a portion is missing. The table shows 100,000 to 120,000 clones, with approximately 89% occurring only once. The sample in question was peripheral blood, obtained on day 0 of MenACWY control vaccination. These receptor sequences come from an adult in good health.

In its sample, this clone was seen a few times. Other DNA sequences within the sample encode an identical CDR3. This chain joins TRBV27 and TRBJ1-6, with D unresolved. Germline values: CDR1 MNHEY, CDR2 SMNVEV (reference sequence). With 5 bases removed from V and 7 bases from J, the gap between germline ends came to 6 bases. The CDR3 loop spans 12 amino acids. This CDR3 is CASSPVNSPLHF. The CDR3 DNA is TGTGCCAGCAGTCCTGTCAATTCACCCCTCCACTTT.

This chain uses TRBV11-2 with TRBJ2-7; 11 nucleotides line up with TRBD1. Per germline, CDR1 SGHAT and CDR2 FQNNGV. V trimming: 5 bases; J trimming: 4 bases; junction bases outside the gene matches: 10. The CDR3 contains 16 residues. DNA of the CDR3: TGTGCCAGCAGCCAGGGACAGGGGGATCTTTCTTACGAGCAGTACTTC. Translated: CASSQGQGDLSYEQYF. The whole variable domain, filled in from reference TRBV11-2 and TRBJ2-7, reads EAGVAQSPRYKIIEKRQSVAFWCNPISGHATLYWYQQILGQGPKLLIQFQNNGVVDDSQLPKDRFSAERLKGVDSTLKIQPAKLEDSAVYLCASSQGQGDLSYEQYFGPGTRLTVT.

This sequence joins TRBV30 and TRBJ1-2, with TRBD1 matching 8 bases. Germline V CDR1 and CDR2: GTSNPN, SVGIG (reference sequence). The J segment lost 4 bases and the V segment lost 8 bases, leaving 6 bases of the junction unmatched. This CDR3 has 12 residues. The CDR3 sequence is CARGTGVYGYTF. Written as DNA, the CDR3 is TGTGCCCGAGGGACAGGAGTCTATGGCTACACCTTC.

This clone is labeled medium-sized. The CDR3 coding sequence is TGTGCCAGCAGCTTTGGACAGGGGAACCGAAATGAGCAGTTCTTC. Its protein product is CASSFGQGNRNEQFF. This rearrangement joins TRBV7-9 to TRBJ2-1; 9 nucleotides agree with TRBD1. The V and J ends lost 3 bases and 7 bases, in that order; junction bases with no gene match: 7. Germline V gene lookup returns CDR1 SEHNR and CDR2 FQNEAQ (reference sequence). The CDR3 covers 15 residues. The full variable domain, completed using reference TRBV7-9 and TRBJ2-1, is DTGVSQNPRHKITKRGQNVTFRCDPISEHNRLYWYRQTLGQGPEFLTYFQNEAQLEKSRLLSDRFSAERPKGSFSTLEIQRTEQGDSAMYLCASSFGQGNRNEQFFGPGTRLTVL.

This clone came up once. V is TRBV19 and J is TRBJ2-7; 7 positions match TRBD1. V was clipped by 6 bases and J by 7 bases; unmatched bases: 6. CDR1 LNHDA and CDR2 SQIVND come from the germline V gene (reference sequence). The length of the CDR3 is 12 residues. CDR3 coding DNA: TGTGCCAGTAGGGACAGGTCTGAGGAGCAGTACTTC. Translation gives CASRDRSEEQYF.

V is TRBV12-3 or TRBV12-4 and J is TRBJ2-7, with D maybe TRBD1 (5 bases). The CDR3 length is 13 residues. Trimming cost V 5 bases and J 2 bases, with 10 bases left between them. Here the CDR3 reads CASSKDRAYEQYF. CDR3 nucleotide sequence: TGTGCCAGCAGTAAAGACAGAGCCTACGAGCAGTACTTC.

The chain links TRBV19 to TRBJ1-2; 7 positions agree with TRBD1. This CDR3 has 15 amino acids. Per germline, CDR1 LNHDA and CDR2 SQIVND (reference sequence). V lost 7 bases, J lost 0 bases, and 8 bases stayed unmatched. DNA for the CDR3: TGTGCCAGTACCTCAAGGGGGACAGCTAACTATGGCTACACCTTC. Translated: CASTSRGTANYGYTF.

The chain has TRBV4-1 and TRBJ1-5, with D possibly being TRBD1 (5 bases). Germline CDR1 MGHRA, CDR2 YSYEKL. V was cut by 2 bases and J by 2 bases, with 7 bases left in between. CDR3 size: 14 residues. The CDR3 loop is CASSQQGGNQPQHF. The CDR3 DNA follows: TGCGCCAGCAGCCAACAGGGTGGCAATCAGCCCCAGCATTTT.

The chain combines TRBV18 with TRBJ2-5; maybe TRBD1 (5 bases). The germline V gene has CDR1 KGHSH and CDR2 LQKENI. The ends were cut back, 3 bases at V and 2 bases at J, with 10 bases in the middle. This CDR3 contains 14 residues. The CDR3 coding sequence is TGTGCCAGCTCACCTGGGGCAGTACAAGAGACCCAGTACTTC. Its protein product is CASSPGAVQETQYF.

This chain connects TRBV5-5 to TRBJ2-5; perhaps TRBD2 as D (6 bases). Germline V gives CDR1 SGHKS, CDR2 YYEKEE (reference sequence). The CDR3 length is 15 residues. V lost 4 bases to trimming and J lost 5 bases, with 18 bases between them. The CDR3 DNA reads as TGTGCCAGCAGCCCCCAAGGAGGGCCGGGGGAGACCCAGTACTTC. Residues: CASSPQGGPGETQYF.

This chain uses TRBV5-6 with TRBJ1-6; D is ambiguous. CDR3 length equals 12 residues. Trimming shortened V by 4 bases and J by 7 bases, and 6 bases separated the two germline ends. CDR1 SGHDT and CDR2 YYEEEE come from the germline V gene. The CDR3 nucleotides read TGTGCCAGCAGCACACAGAATTCACCCCTCCACTTT. Its translation is CASSTQNSPLHF.

This rearrangement joins TRBV5-1 to TRBJ1-4, with D perhaps TRBD1 (6 bases). V lost 2 bases to trimming and J lost 5 bases, with 10 bases between them. There are 14 residues in the CDR3. The germline gives CDR1 SGHRS, CDR2 YFSETQ. In DNA form, the CDR3 reads TGCGCCAGCAGCTTCGGACAGACGAATGAAAAACTGTTTTTT. Protein sequence: CASSFGQTNEKLFF.

The gene calls are TRBV18 and TRBJ2-3; D is unclear. From germline, CDR1 is KGHSH and CDR2 LQKENI. The V end was cut by 0 bases, the J end by 6 bases, with 10 bases between. CDR3 length equals 14 residues. The CDR3: CASSPPASRDTQYF. Written as DNA, the CDR3 is TGTGCCAGCTCACCACCGGCCTCTAGGGATACGCAGTATTTT.

The CDR3: CASSPRDRTDTQYF. The CDR3 DNA reads as TGTGCCAGCAGCCCACGGGACAGGACAGATACGCAGTATTTT. The rearrangement joins TRBV7-3 to TRBJ2-3; 8 bases match TRBD1. CDR1 and CDR2 from the germline V gene are SGHTA and FQGTGA. The V gene end was trimmed by 5 bases and the J gene end by 3 bases; junction bases not matched to a gene: 4. The CDR3 totals 14 residues. Based on the CDR3 plus reference TRBV7-3 and TRBJ2-3, the full variable domain is GAGVSQTPSNKVTEKGKYVELRCDPISGHTALYWYRQSLGQGPEFLIYFQGTGAADDSGLPNDRFFAVRPEGSVSTLKIQRTERGDSAVYLCASSPRDRTDTQYFGPGTRLTVL.

V gene TRBV10-2 combines with J gene TRBJ1-1; D possibly corresponds to TRBD1 (5 bases). The germline CDR1 and CDR2 sequences are WSHSY and SAAADI. Deletions cut 0 bases from V and 0 bases from J, with 11 bases between. This CDR3 is built from 16 residues. CDR3 nucleotides: TGCGCCAGCAGTGAGTCTGGGGCAGCGATGAACACTGAAGCTTTCTTT. Protein: CASSESGAAMNTEAFF.

The chain uses TRBV28 and TRBJ1-2; D remains ambiguous. Germline V lookup: CDR1 MDHEN, CDR2 SYDVKM. CDR3 length: 12 residues. The germline V and J ends were trimmed by 6 bases and 1 base, with 6 bases remaining between them. CDR3 DNA: TGTGCCAGCAGGCGGATTAACTATGGCTACACCTTC. It specifies CASRRINYGYTF.

V is TRBV7-2 and J is TRBJ1-2, with D unresolved. This CDR3 spans 13 amino acids. The V end lost 2 bases, the J end lost 8 bases, and 12 bases lay between the germline ends. In germline, CDR1 is SGHTA, CDR2 FQGNSA. CDR3 residues: CASSLSDPWGYTF. CDR3 bases: TGTGCCAGCAGCTTAAGTGACCCCTGGGGCTACACCTTC.